The present TCR beta chain was sequenced within a study of cytomegalovirus exposure and HLA in healthy donors. The PCR contained 60 Vbeta and 13 Jbeta primers. Profiled with immunoSEQ multiplex PCR; TCRdb holds only in-frame clones, not every one. The sample carries about 72,000 clones, 60% to 75% recorded once. CDR1 SGHTA and CDR2 FQGNSA come from the germline V gene. The V segment lost 5 bases and the J segment 6 bases; nucleotides outside the gene matches: 6. This CDR3 spans 14 amino acids. This clone was recorded once. What it binds is not known. Study-wide results and limits: With further analysis later on, most CMV-associated TCR beta chains appeared HLA-restricted. Most subjects' HLA-A and HLA-B alleles were reportedly predicted from TCR beta sequences.

The TCR sequence derives from a man aged 40-49 years in good health and CMV-seropositive. This chain uses TRBV7-2 with TRBJ1-4; 7 nucleotides match TRBD1. Sequenced: PBMCs. In DNA form, the CDR3 reads TGTGCCAGCAGCCCCGACAGGGTTGATGAAAAACTGTTTTTT. Translated: CASSPDRVDEKLFF.